The clone carrying this T cell receptor (beta chain) was observed at least ten times. Its specificity is unknown. The sample comes from a study of tumor and adjacent non-tumor tissue in lung cancer. On the study more broadly: The cohort had 12 adenocarcinoma, a couple of squamous cell and 1 small cell patients.

Study-level points and caveats: Significantly higher TCR diversity was found in tumor than normal lung. Tumor repertoires had a smaller top 100 clone share than normal lung.

TCRbeta libraries were built with three rounds of nested PCR, modified from ARM-PCR. TCRdb reprocessed the multiplex PCR reads via MiXCR and lists one record per CDR3 protein. Counted here are about 200,000 distinct CDR3 sequences, 60% to 85% occurring once; the ten biggest clones make up about 25%. RNA was extracted from bulk tissue without any cell sorting. Newly diagnosed lung cancer patients had thoracic surgery in China, August–November 2014, without prior chemotherapy. V lost 2 bases and J 3 bases, leaving 7 bases between the germline ends. In germline, CDR1 is MNHEY, CDR2 SVGEGT. The CDR3 covers 13 residues.

This sequence joins TRBV6-2 or TRBV6-3 and TRBJ2-5; possibly TRBD1 for D (6 bases). This clonotype originated in a man between 60 and 70 years old with non-small cell lung cancer. The sequenced material came from lung tumor tissue. CDR3 loop: CASSYTGKETQYF. CDR3 DNA sequence: TGTGCCAGCAGTTACACAGGGAAAGAGACCCAGTACTTC.